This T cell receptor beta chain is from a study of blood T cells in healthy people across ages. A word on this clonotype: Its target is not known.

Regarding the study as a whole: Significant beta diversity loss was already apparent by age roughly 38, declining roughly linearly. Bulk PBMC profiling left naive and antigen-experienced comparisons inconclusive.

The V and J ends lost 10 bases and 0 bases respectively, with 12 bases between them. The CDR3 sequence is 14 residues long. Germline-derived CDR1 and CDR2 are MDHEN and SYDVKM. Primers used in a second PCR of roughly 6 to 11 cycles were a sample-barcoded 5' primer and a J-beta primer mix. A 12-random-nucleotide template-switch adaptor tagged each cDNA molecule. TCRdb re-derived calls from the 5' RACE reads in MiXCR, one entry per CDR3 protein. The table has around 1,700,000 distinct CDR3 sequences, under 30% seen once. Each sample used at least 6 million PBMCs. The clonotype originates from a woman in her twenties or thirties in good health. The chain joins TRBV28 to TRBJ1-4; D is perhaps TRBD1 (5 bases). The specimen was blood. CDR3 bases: TGTGCCACCTCCCCGGGGGCAACTAATGAAAAACTGTTTTTT. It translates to CATSPGATNEKLFF. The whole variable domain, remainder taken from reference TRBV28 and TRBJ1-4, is DVKVTQSSRYLVKRTGEKVFLECVQDMDHENMFWYRQDPGLGLRLIYFSYDVKMKEKGDIPEGYSVSREKKERFSLILESASTNQTSMYLCATSPGATNEKLFFGSGTQLSVL.